These 18 T cell receptor beta chains were sequenced from one sample in a study of T cell responses to AZD1222 COVID-19 vaccine. Sequenced by immunoSEQ multiplex PCR; TCRdb stores in-frame clones only, minus some. This sample has approximately 84,000 clones; approximately 90% occur once, and the top ten carry approximately 30%. This specimen consisted of peripheral blood, obtained on day 0 of AZD1222 vaccination. The receptors were sampled from an adult in good health.

This chain joins TRBV9 and TRBJ2-1; D gene unclear. The CDR3 covers 18 residues. V lost 4 bases and J lost 4, with 24 bases in between. Germline V CDR1 and CDR2: SGDLS, YYNGEE. The CDR3 DNA follows: TGTGCCAGCAGCTCAAGAGGAACCGTCCACGGTTTATACAATGAGCAGTTCTTC. The encoded protein is CASSSRGTVHGLYNEQFF.

The chain has TRBV18 and TRBJ2-1, with D maybe TRBD1 (6 bases). The V end was cut by 4 bases, the J end by 7 bases, with 11 bases between. Looked up from germline, CDR1 is KGHSH and CDR2 is LQKENI. CDR3 length: 13 residues. CDR3 protein: CASSRIRGNEQFF. The DNA of the CDR3 is TGTGCCAGCTCACGGATTAGGGGGAATGAGCAGTTCTTC.

The J gene is TRBJ2-1, the V gene TRBV11-3, with 8 bases matching TRBD2. This CDR3 has 15 amino acids. The V gene end was trimmed by 11 bases and the J gene end by 0 bases; junction bases not matched to a gene: 9. Germline loops: CDR1 SGHNT, CDR2 YENEEA. This chain's CDR3 is CAGEITSGSYNEQFF. The DNA of the CDR3 is TGTGCCGGGGAGATAACTAGCGGCTCCTACAATGAGCAGTTCTTC.

The chain recombines TRBV5-1 with TRBJ2-3; D is unresolved. This CDR3 comprises 14 residues. CDR1 and CDR2 (germline): SGHRS, YFSETQ. Between the trimmed V and J ends, which lost 1 base and 2 bases, there was a span of 8 bases. CDR3 region: CASSLQASTDTQYF. The CDR3, as DNA: TGCGCCAGCAGCTTGCAGGCATCCACAGATACGCAGTATTTT.

This clone was detected only once. In nucleotides, the CDR3 is TGTGCCAGCAGCAAATTATCATACAGGTCTTCCTACGAGCAGTACTTC. Translating gives CASSKLSYRSSYEQYF. This chain joins TRBV21-1 and TRBJ2-7; the D segment call TRBD1 is taken from the table without a DNA check. TRBV21-1 represents a pseudogene. The CDR3 consists of 16 residues.

The chain carries TRBV21-1 and TRBJ1-2; the table's D call, TRBD1, has no DNA check behind it. TRBV21-1 is marked as a pseudogene. This CDR3 spans 14 amino acids. For the CDR3, the DNA is TGTGCCAGCAGCTGGTGGCTCAACACCTATGGCTACACCTTC. The encoded protein is CASSWWLNTYGYTF.

This clone was observed once. The chain is built from TRBV19 and TRBJ1-3, with no clear D. V lost 1 base to trimming and J lost 0 bases, with 7 bases between them. The CDR3 length is 15 residues. CDR1 is LNHDA, CDR2 SQIVND, per germline (reference sequence). CDR3 DNA sequence: TGTGCCAGTAGTATAGGACTTAGCTCTGGAAACACCATATATTTT. This codes for CASSIGLSSGNTIYF.

V gene TRBV25-1 combines with J gene TRBJ2-1, with no clear D. This CDR3 has 15 residues. Trimming cost V 1 base and J 4 bases, with 11 bases left between them. CDR1 MGHDK and CDR2 SYGVNS come from the germline V gene. DNA of the CDR3: TGTGCCAGCAGTGAATGGTCCGGCGGTTACAATGAGCAGTTCTTC. Its translation: CASSEWSGGYNEQFF.

A single count supports this clone. The genes are TRBV6-6 and TRBJ1-4; D gene unclear. V was clipped by 6 bases and J by 3 bases, with 5 bases between them. Germline CDR1 MNHNY, CDR2 SVGAGI (reference sequence). The CDR3 consists of 12 residues. The CDR3 sequence: CASSLSNEKLFF. The CDR3 DNA reads as TGTGCCAGCAGCCTCTCTAATGAAAAACTGTTTTTT.

The chain combines TRBV28 with TRBJ2-7; no clear D gene. Trimming removed 10 bases from V and 2 bases from J, with 9 bases in between. Germline V gene lookup returns CDR1 MDHEN and CDR2 SYDVKM. The length of the CDR3 is 11 residues. CDR3 in amino acids: CATAGTYEQYF. As DNA, the CDR3 is TGTGCCACGGCAGGTACCTACGAGCAGTACTTC.

This clone has just a few counts. Here the CDR3 DNA reads TGTGCCAGTACCTCGGGGGCAGGGCGTAATAGCAATCAGCCCCAGCATTTT. Residues: CASTSGAGRNSNQPQHF. The chain employs TRBV19 and TRBJ1-5; D perhaps matches TRBD1 (6 bases). V was pared by 7 bases and J by 0 bases, with 19 bases between. The length of the CDR3 is 17 residues. Germline V gives CDR1 LNHDA, CDR2 SQIVND (reference sequence).

The V gene is TRBV9, the J gene TRBJ2-2; 8 nucleotides agree with TRBD2. CDR3 length: 16 residues. Losses at the gene ends were 2 bases for V and 5 bases for J; bases not matched to a gene: 8. The germline V gene has CDR1 SGDLS and CDR2 YYNGEE. The CDR3 spells CASSVSAGVGTGELFF. Written as DNA, the CDR3 is TGTGCCAGCAGCGTTTCAGCGGGAGTGGGGACCGGGGAGCTGTTTTTT.

The rearrangement uses TRBV9 and TRBJ1-4; 10 bases line up with TRBD1. Losses at the gene ends were 3 bases for V and 7 bases for J; bases not matched to a gene: 9. This CDR3 has 16 residues. Per the germline V gene, CDR1 is SGDLS and CDR2 is YYNGEE. CDR3 in DNA: TGTGCCAGCAGCGACGGGGACAGGGGATATGTTGAAAAACTGTTTTTT. Its translation: CASSDGDRGYVEKLFF.

This clone was observed once. V is TRBV5-4 and J is TRBJ2-5, with D possibly TRBD2 on 5 matching bases. This CDR3 has 14 residues. Germline CDR1 and CDR2: SGHNT and YYREEE (reference sequence). V was pared by 0 bases and J by 5 bases, with 11 bases between. The CDR3 here is CASSLGGTRETQYF. Here the CDR3 DNA reads TGTGCCAGCAGCTTGGGAGGTACTAGGGAGACCCAGTACTTC.

A single count supports this clone. The chain links TRBV6-5 to TRBJ1-2, with D uncertain. The CDR3 extends over 11 amino acids. Trimming stripped 8 bases from V and 6 bases from J, with 10 bases between. Germline-derived CDR1 and CDR2 are MNHEY and SVGAGI. The CDR3 spells CASAPADGYTF. The CDR3 DNA reads TGTGCCAGCGCGCCTGCGGATGGCTACACCTTC.

The sample holds a few counts of this clone. The chain is built from TRBV15 and TRBJ1-6; unclear D gene. CDR1 LNHNV and CDR2 YYDKDF come from the germline V gene (reference sequence). This CDR3 is 17 amino acids long. V shed 0 bases and J shed 13 bases, with 22 bases lying between them. The CDR3: CATSRDLHERLEKPLHF. The DNA of the CDR3 is TGTGCCACCAGCAGAGATCTTCACGAGAGGCTGGAGAAGCCCCTCCACTTT.

The chain links TRBV3-1 (or the pseudogene TRBV3-2) to TRBJ1-1, with a tentative D call TRBD1 (6 bases). Germline CDR1 and CDR2: LGHDT and YNNKEL (reference sequence). This CDR3 region has 14 residues. With 3 bases removed from V and 2 bases from J, the gap between germline ends came to 10 bases. The DNA for the CDR3 is TGTGCCAGCAGCCACTCAGGGGCCAACACTGAAGCTTTCTTT. Its translation is CASSHSGANTEAFF.

The chain uses TRBV18 and TRBJ1-6; D unclear. V was cut by 0 bases and J by 0 bases, with 12 bases left in between. The germline gives CDR1 KGHSH, CDR2 LQKENI. This CDR3 spans 18 amino acids. The CDR3 protein is CASSPPFYSSSYNSPLHF. The CDR3 DNA reads TGTGCCAGCTCACCACCGTTTTATTCGAGCTCCTATAATTCACCCCTCCACTTT.